The rows below give T cell receptor beta chains drawn from one sample of a study of T cells in Graves' hyperthyroidism and ophthalmopathy. TCRdb processed the multiplex PCR reads anew with MiXCR; each CDR3 protein has one entry. The table includes roughly 280,000 distinct CDR3 sequences, approximately 15% detected once. The specimen sequenced was blood. The receptors here all came from a woman aged 55-75 years with Graves' ophthalmopathy. Both conserved end residues are part of each CDR3. The order of the fields is CDR3 protein, V gene.

CDR3aa: CASSSPPPTSGRTHEQFF
v_gene: TRBV7-9

CDR3aa: CASSPYSEVDTQYF
v_gene: TRBV5-1

CDR3aa: CASSQGRNRAEAFF
v_gene: TRBV3-1

CDR3aa: CSAGQGNYEQYF
v_gene: TRBV20-1

CDR3aa: CASSLSQGGETTDTQYF
v_gene: TRBV27

CDR3aa: CASSSPGQRTGELFF
v_gene: TRBV4-2

CDR3aa: CASSAYTQRPTDTQYF
v_gene: TRBV7-2

CDR3aa: CASSLGRTAYEQYF
v_gene: TRBV7-9

CDR3aa: CASSSDSVSGNTIYF
v_gene: TRBV18

CDR3aa: CSARDWGVGNEKLFF
v_gene: TRBV20-1

CDR3aa: CASSIYTRRRTDGYTF
v_gene: TRBV19